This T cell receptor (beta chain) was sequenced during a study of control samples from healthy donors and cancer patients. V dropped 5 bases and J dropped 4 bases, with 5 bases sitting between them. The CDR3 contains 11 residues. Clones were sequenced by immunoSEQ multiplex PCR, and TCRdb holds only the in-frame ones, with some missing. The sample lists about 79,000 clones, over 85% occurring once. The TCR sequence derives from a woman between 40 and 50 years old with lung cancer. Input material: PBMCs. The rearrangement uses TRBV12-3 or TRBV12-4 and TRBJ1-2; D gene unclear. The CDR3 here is CASSPSYGYTF. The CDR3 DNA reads TGTGCCAGCAGTCCCAGCTATGGCTACACCTTC.